One and the same sample provided the 30 T cell receptor beta chains below, sequenced in a study of T cell responses to AZD1222 COVID-19 vaccine. Profiling relied on immunoSEQ multiplex PCR, and the TCRdb table lists in-frame clones only, not all of them. This sample has approximately 84,000 clones, with 70% to 90% found just once. The source was peripheral blood, collected 28 days after the second AZD1222 dose. The receptors come from an adult who received the AZD1222 COVID-19 vaccine.

The V call is TRBV19, the J call TRBJ2-2, with 10 bases matching TRBD2. Per the germline V gene, CDR1 is LNHDA and CDR2 is SQIVND (reference sequence). The CDR3 runs 18 residues. Unmatched junction bases numbered 7, after V lost 3 bases and J lost 0 bases. The CDR3 here is CASSIESGGVANTGELFF. CDR3 sequence (DNA): TGTGCCAGTAGTATCGAGAGCGGGGGGGTAGCGAACACCGGGGAGCTGTTTTTT. Complete variable domain (other parts from reference TRBV19 and TRBJ2-2): DGGITQSPKYLFRKEGQNVTLSCEQNLNHDAMYWYRQDPGQGLRLIYYSQIVNDFQKGDIAEGYSVSREKKESFPLTVTSAQKNPTAFYLCASSIESGGVANTGELFFGEGSRLTVL.

The chain is built from TRBV12-3 or TRBV12-4 and TRBJ2-3; 11 nucleotides align to TRBD1. V shed 1 base, J shed 14 bases, and the junction held 2 bases outside the gene matches. This CDR3 is built from 12 residues. The CDR3: CASSLGDRGRYF. The CDR3 DNA sequence: TGTGCCAGCAGTTTAGGGGACAGGGGGAGGTATTTT.

The chain employs TRBV5-6 and TRBJ2-1, with D perhaps TRBD2 (6 bases). This CDR3 contains 16 residues. The germline CDR1 and CDR2 sequences are SGHDT and YYEEEE. Trimming cost V 0 bases and J 4 bases, with 14 bases left between them. CDR3 in DNA: TGTGCCAGCAGCTTGGCCGGGCTAGCGCGGTACAATGAGCAGTTCTTC. Translation: CASSLAGLARYNEQFF.

The rearrangement links TRBV4-2 to TRBJ2-3, with 9 bases aligning to TRBD1. V trimming: 4 bases; J trimming: 6 bases; junction bases outside the gene matches: 17. The CDR3 sequence is 18 residues long. From germline, CDR1 is LGHNA and CDR2 YNFKEQ. In DNA form, the CDR3 reads TGTGCCAGCAGCCCCTCTACAGGGGGCGACACAGATTTTGATACGCAGTATTTT. It specifies CASSPSTGGDTDFDTQYF.

The chain is built from TRBV29-1 and TRBJ1-5; unclear D gene. The CDR3 has 13 amino acids. CDR1 is SQVTM, CDR2 ANQGSEA, per germline. Trimming removed 4 bases from V and 0 bases from J, with 7 bases in between. The CDR3 loop reads CSVALDSNQPQHF. In DNA form, the CDR3 reads TGCAGCGTTGCCCTGGATAGCAATCAGCCCCAGCATTTT.

V usage is TRBV6-1 and J usage is TRBJ2-3; TRBD2 matches 7 bases. This CDR3 has 16 amino acids. Germline-derived CDR1 and CDR2 are MNHNS and SASEGT. V lost 0 bases to trimming and J lost 6 bases; unmatched junction nucleotides: 9. CDR3 residues: CASSEASGGGRDTQYF. In DNA, the CDR3 is TGTGCCAGCAGTGAAGCGTCGGGCGGGGGTCGGGATACGCAGTATTTT.

The chain is built from TRBV11-2 and TRBJ1-3; D unclear. The CDR3 extends over 14 amino acids. Germline V gene sequence: CDR1 SGHAT, CDR2 FQNNGV. V was cut by 4 bases and J by 0 bases, with 7 bases left in between. This CDR3 reads CASSSSASGNTIYF. The CDR3 region has the DNA TGTGCCAGCAGCTCGTCCGCCTCTGGAAACACCATATATTTT.

V and J are TRBV29-1 and TRBJ2-2; 9 bases align to TRBD1. The J segment lost 2 bases and the V segment lost 6 bases, leaving 4 bases of the junction unmatched. Germline CDR1 is SQVTM and CDR2 is ANQGSEA. CDR3 length equals 14 residues. CDR3 in amino acids: CSVPGQGNTGELFF. The CDR3 bases are TGCAGCGTACCGGGACAGGGAAACACCGGGGAGCTGTTTTTT.

V gene TRBV27 combines with J gene TRBJ1-6, with TRBD1 matching over 8 bases. This CDR3 spans 14 amino acids. Trimming removed 6 bases from V and 7 bases from J; junction bases left unmatched: 5. The V gene's germline CDR1 is MNHEY and CDR2 SMNVEV (reference sequence). As DNA, the CDR3 is TGTGCCAGCAGAGACAGGGGAAGGAATTCACCCCTCCACTTT. Amino acid sequence: CASRDRGRNSPLHF.

V usage is TRBV4-2 and J usage is TRBJ1-1; perhaps TRBD1 as D (5 bases). Germline-derived CDR1 and CDR2 are LGHNA and YNFKEQ. Trimming stripped 2 bases from V and 5 bases from J, with 6 bases between. The CDR3 is 12 amino acids. CDR3 sequence reads: CASSQSGTEAFF. CDR3 coding DNA: TGTGCCAGCAGCCAATCAGGGACTGAAGCTTTCTTT.

This rearrangement joins TRBV27 to TRBJ1-5; D is ambiguous. Germline loops: CDR1 MNHEY, CDR2 SMNVEV (reference sequence). The V end lost 0 bases, the J end lost 4 bases, and 10 bases lay between the germline ends. CDR3 length: 15 amino acids. The CDR3 sequence is CASSLSPTLNQPQHF. CDR3 in DNA: TGTGCCAGCAGTTTATCCCCCACCCTTAATCAGCCCCAGCATTTT.

The chain recombines TRBV5-8 with TRBJ2-7; D gene unclear. Trimming removed 2 bases from V and 3 bases from J, with 12 bases in between. The CDR3 contains 14 residues. Germline lookup yields CDR1 SGHTS and CDR2 YDEGEE. CDR3 amino acids: CASSLPPALYEQYF. The CDR3 nucleotides are TGTGCCAGCAGCTTACCCCCCGCCCTCTACGAGCAGTACTTC.

The chain carries TRBV27 and TRBJ1-6; TRBD1 might be the D (6 bases). Germline assignment: CDR1 MNHEY and CDR2 SMNVEV (reference sequence). The CDR3 totals 14 residues. V was trimmed by 10 bases and J by 7 bases, leaving 17 bases between them. This chain's CDR3 is CATKGGISNSPLHF. CDR3 bases: TGTGCCACGAAGGGGGGGATATCGAATTCACCCCTCCACTTT.

The chain has TRBV29-1 and TRBJ2-1, with D unresolved. Germline V gene data show CDR1 as SQVTM and CDR2 as ANQGSEA. Trimming took off 4 bases at V and 4 bases at J, with 14 bases between the two ends. This CDR3 has 14 residues. CDR3 sequence: CSVGTSLDYNEQFF. The CDR3, as DNA: TGCAGCGTTGGTACAAGCCTCGATTACAATGAGCAGTTCTTC.

This clone was seen just once. The rearrangement joins TRBV7-9 to TRBJ2-1; no clear D. V lost 2 bases and J 10 bases, leaving 3 bases between the germline ends. CDR1 is SEHNR, CDR2 FQNEAQ, per germline (reference sequence). This CDR3 is built from 10 residues. This CDR3 reads CASSLQEQFF. CDR3 bases: TGTGCCAGCAGCTTACAGGAGCAGTTCTTC.

This rearrangement joins TRBV14 to TRBJ2-7; D gene uncertain. Germline V gene lookup returns CDR1 SGHDN and CDR2 FVKESK. This CDR3 is built from 13 residues. Trimming pared 1 base from V and 9 bases from J, leaving 13 bases between. The DNA of the CDR3 is TGTGCCAGCAGCCAAGGATCGGTCGCCACGCAGTACTTC. This encodes CASSQGSVATQYF. The whole variable domain, filled in from reference TRBV14 and TRBJ2-7, reads EAGVTQFPSHSVIEKGQTVTLRCDPISGHDNLYWYRRVMGKEIKFLLHFVKESKQDESGMPNNRFLAERTGGTYSTLKVQPAELEDSGVYFCASSQGSVATQYFGPGTRLTVT.

A single count supports this clone. The chain employs TRBV5-1 and TRBJ2-7; a possible D gene is TRBD1 (6 bases). The CDR3 is made up of 13 amino acids. V was shortened by 3 bases and J by 7 bases, with 14 bases between the two germline ends. Germline CDR1 is SGHRS and CDR2 is YFSETQ. The DNA for the CDR3 is TGCGCCAGCAGCTATACAGGGTCCTGGGAGCAGTACTTC. Translated: CASSYTGSWEQYF.

This chain connects TRBV3-1 (or the pseudogene TRBV3-2) to TRBJ1-2; perhaps TRBD1 as D (5 bases). V shed 1 base and J shed 5 bases, with 11 bases lying between them. This CDR3 is 14 amino acids long. Germline lookup yields CDR1 LGHDT and CDR2 YNNKEL (reference sequence). The CDR3 sequence is CASSQGGSMYGYTF. The CDR3 bases are TGTGCCAGCAGCCAAGGGGGCAGTATGTATGGCTACACCTTC.

This chain links TRBV6-4 with TRBJ2-3; 7 bases line up with TRBD1. Germline CDR1 and CDR2: MRHNA and SNTAGT. V dropped 3 bases and J dropped 4; count of bases not matched to a gene: 7. The CDR3 runs to 15 residues. CDR3: CASSDTWTGADTQYF. DNA of the CDR3: TGTGCCAGCAGTGATACATGGACAGGTGCAGATACGCAGTATTTT.

The V call is TRBV13, the J call TRBJ2-3; 7 bases match TRBD1. This CDR3 contains 17 residues. Germline trimming cut 5 bases from V and 2 bases from J; bases unmatched to any gene: 13. Germline CDR1 and CDR2: PRHDT and FYEKMQ (reference sequence). The CDR3 reads CASSTGTASVFTDTQYF. For the CDR3, the DNA is TGTGCCAGCAGCACCGGGACAGCATCAGTTTTCACAGATACGCAGTATTTT.

V gene TRBV7-4 combines with J gene TRBJ1-6; D uncertain. Trimming stripped 2 bases from V and 3 bases from J, with 11 bases between. Germline V gives CDR1 SGHVT, CDR2 SQSDAQ. The CDR3 consists of 16 residues. CDR3 region: CASSLSAGVYNSPLHF. CDR3 coding DNA: TGTGCCAGCAGCTTATCGGCAGGAGTCTATAATTCACCCCTCCACTTT.

V and J are TRBV7-6 and TRBJ2-5; the D gene is possibly TRBD1 (6 bases). Deletions cut 2 bases from V and 4 bases from J, with 14 bases between. The CDR3 has 15 residues. Germline V gives CDR1 SGHVS, CDR2 FNYEAQ. The CDR3 DNA reads TGTGCCAGCAGCTTACCCTTGGGCAGGGGAGAGACCCAGTACTTC. It is translated as CASSLPLGRGETQYF.

The J gene is TRBJ1-2, the V gene TRBV7-9; a weak D match, TRBD1 (6 bases). The CDR3 totals 13 residues. CDR1 and CDR2 (germline): SEHNR, FQNEAQ (reference sequence). The germline V and J ends were trimmed by 7 bases and 1 base, with 10 bases remaining between them. CDR3 DNA sequence: TGTGCCAGCAACGGACAGAGTAACTATGGCTACACCTTC. It yields the protein CASNGQSNYGYTF.

The chain has TRBV29-1 and TRBJ2-7, with 9 nucleotides matching TRBD1. V dropped 6 bases and J dropped 4; count of bases not matched to a gene: 16. This CDR3 region has 16 residues. Germline V CDR1 and CDR2: SQVTM, ANQGSEA. Written as DNA, the CDR3 is TGCAGCGTAGCCGGGACAGGGAACCCGCCTCTTTACGAGCAGTACTTC. It yields the protein CSVAGTGNPPLYEQYF.

This rearrangement joins TRBV20-1 to TRBJ1-1; no definite D call. Trimming took off 0 bases at V and 4 bases at J, with 0 bases between the two ends. Germline V gene lookup returns CDR1 DFQATT and CDR2 SNEGSKA (reference sequence). CDR3 length equals 10 residues. The CDR3 sequence is CSARDTEAFF. The CDR3 DNA follows: TGCAGTGCTAGAGACACTGAAGCTTTCTTT.

This rearrangement joins TRBV29-1 to TRBJ1-1; 7 bases are a match to TRBD1. Germline CDR1 SQVTM, CDR2 ANQGSEA. The CDR3 totals 12 residues. With 7 bases clipped from V and 3 bases from J, the junction kept 5 bases outside the gene matches. CDR3: CSGNRGYTEAFF. The CDR3 nucleotides read TGCAGCGGGAACAGGGGATACACTGAAGCTTTCTTT.

The chain uses TRBV12-3 or TRBV12-4 and TRBJ2-7; TRBD1 or TRBD2 may be the D gene (6 bases each). The CDR3 runs to 11 residues. V was pared by 6 bases and J by 7 bases, with 10 bases between. As DNA, the CDR3 is TGTGCCAGCAGCCGGGGGCGGGAGCAGTACTTC. This gives the protein CASSRGREQYF.

The genes are TRBV4-1 and TRBJ2-1; 7 bases agree with TRBD1. Germline assignment: CDR1 MGHRA and CDR2 YSYEKL. The CDR3 extends over 17 amino acids. V shed 4 bases and J 5 bases; nucleotides not matched to a gene: 14. DNA for the CDR3: TGCGCCAGCAGCCGGAGCTTAGGGACAGCAAAAGACAATGAGCAGTTCTTC. Translating it yields CASSRSLGTAKDNEQFF.

The chain has TRBV6-4 and TRBJ2-7; 10 nucleotides line up with TRBD1. V lost 8 bases, J lost 1 base, and 14 bases stayed unmatched. The CDR3 runs 17 residues. Germline V gene data show CDR1 as MRHNA and CDR2 as SNTAGT. The CDR3 is CASGPGTGAGGSYEQYF. The DNA of the CDR3 is TGTGCCAGCGGTCCCGGGACAGGGGCCGGGGGTTCCTACGAGCAGTACTTC.

The V gene is TRBV6-5, the J gene TRBJ2-4; 8 bases agree with TRBD2. The CDR3 covers 15 residues. From germline, CDR1 is MNHEY and CDR2 SVGAGI. V shed 2 bases, J shed 3 bases, and the junction held 3 bases outside the gene matches. CDR3 sequence reads: CASSYERGNKNIQYF. CDR3 bases: TGTGCCAGCAGTTACGAGCGGGGGAACAAAAACATTCAGTACTTC.